This entry concerns a single T cell receptor beta chain. This sample stems from a study of blood T cell repertoires in COVID-19. The cohort comprised adults aged about 18 to 90 years residing in approximately 25 US areas. Participants' own reports of clinical history determined their cohort assignment. Recovered participants had two consecutive negative NP/OP PCR tests, healthcare professional clearance, or symptom resolution. In the original processing: Amplification of reference gene primers provided the estimated nucleated cell counts. The method was immunoSEQ multiplex PCR; TCRdb's version includes in-frame clones alone and lacks a portion of them. V and J calls and clone size are copied from that table; D and trimming were computed from the DNA. Of approximately 310,000 clones in the sample, 75% to 90% are singletons; the top ten hold less than 2.5%. This CDR3 region has 16 residues. V was cut by 0 bases and J by 0 bases, with 11 bases left in between. Germline assignment: CDR1 GTSNPN and CDR2 SVGIG (reference sequence).

The V and J genes are TRBV30 and TRBJ2-2, with D maybe TRBD1 (5 bases). The specimen sequenced was PBMCs or T cells enriched from blood (not recorded which). This clonotype was sampled from a man aged 25 to 45 who had recovered from COVID-19. CDR3 DNA sequence: TGTGCCTGGAGTGTCCCGGACACCTCGAACACCGGGGAGCTGTTTTTT. As protein: CAWSVPDTSNTGELFF.